This TCR beta chain was sequenced in a study of cytomegalovirus exposure and HLA in healthy donors. Study-wide findings and caveats: Later work found most CMV-associated TCR beta chains apparently HLA-restricted. Using a false discovery rate of 0.05, a later analysis showed that 16,000 or so TCR beta sequences were associated with HLA alleles.

The CDR3 consists of 14 residues. Germline lookup yields CDR1 MDHEN and CDR2 SYDVKM. V lost 5 bases, J lost 8 bases, and 9 bases stayed unmatched. The PCR had 60 Vbeta and 13 Jbeta primers. Produced via immunoSEQ multiplex PCR; TCRdb's table is partial and in-frame only. The data contain around 67,000 clones, approximately 60% of them singletons. With respect to this clone: Its specificity is not known.

The TCR originated in a woman in her forties or fifties in good health and CMV-seronegative. The sequencing sample was made of PBMCs. The gene calls are TRBV28 and TRBJ2-1; 7 bases match TRBD1. CDR3 sequence reads: CASSRTGGWDEQFF. CDR3 nucleotides: TGTGCCAGCAGTCGGACAGGTGGGTGGGATGAGCAGTTCTTC.